The 9 T cell receptor beta chains presented below share a single source sample, sequenced in a study of CD8+CD57+ T cells in acquired aplastic anemia. The TCR beta profiling, which covered VDJ combination and CDR3 sequence, was carried out using genomic DNA as the template. Using its own MiXCR run on the reads, TCRdb lists one record per CDR3 protein. The table has roughly 130,000 distinct CDR3 sequences, about half seen once. Sequenced input: sorted CD4+, CD8+, or CD8+CD57+ T cells (not recorded which) from PBMCs. The receptors originated from a human donor in good health, serving as a control.

The J gene is TRBJ1-1, the V gene TRBV2; no firm D call. Germline lookup yields CDR1 SNHLY and CDR2 FYNNEI. Trimming pared 7 bases from V and 2 bases from J, leaving 8 bases between. The CDR3 is 12 residues long. CDR3 in amino acids: CASIELNTEAFF. In DNA form, the CDR3 reads TGTGCCAGCATTGAGCTAAACACTGAAGCTTTCTTT.

About this clonotype: This may arise from a read error, as a much more abundant clone is one base away. The chain joins TRBV7-8 to TRBJ2-5; perhaps TRBD2 as D (6 bases). Germline values: CDR1 SGHVS, CDR2 FQNEAQ. The CDR3 has 15 amino acids. The CDR3 is CASSPRLGFQESQYF. The CDR3 nucleotides read TGTGCCAGCAGCCCCCGACTAGGTTTCCAAGAGTCCCAGTACTTC. The full variable domain, in which reference TRBV7-8 and TRBJ2-5 provide the parts outside the CDR3, is GAGVSQSPRYKVAKRGQDVALRCDPISGHVSLFWYQQALGQGPEFLTYFQNEAQLDKSGLPSDRFFAERPEGSVSTLKIQRTQQEDSAVYLCASSPRLGFQESQYFGPGTRLLVL.

This clonotype was seen at least ten times. The chain combines TRBV11-2 with TRBJ2-7; 7 bases align to TRBD2. This CDR3 has 13 amino acids. Germline assignment: CDR1 SGHAT and CDR2 FQNNGV. V was clipped by 1 base and J by 6 bases; unmatched bases: 3. The CDR3 region is CASSLASGAEQYF. CDR3 nucleotide sequence: TGTGCCAGCAGCTTAGCGAGCGGGGCCGAGCAGTACTTC.

Ten or more counts support this clonotype. CDR3 bases: TGTGCCAGCAGTCGACCCCCGAACACTGAAGCTTTCTTT. Amino acid sequence: CASSRPPNTEAFF. This chain connects TRBV2 to TRBJ1-1; no firm D call. The CDR3 is made up of 13 amino acids. The germline V and J ends were trimmed by 5 bases and 1 base, with 8 bases remaining between them. Looked up from germline, CDR1 is SNHLY and CDR2 is FYNNEI.

The V gene is TRBV20-1, the J gene TRBJ2-5, with a possible D match to TRBD1 (6 bases). This CDR3 is built from 13 residues. Germline values: CDR1 DFQATT, CDR2 SNEGSKA (reference sequence). V gave up 7 bases and J gave up 2 bases, with 14 bases separating them. The DNA of the CDR3 is TGCAGTGTCCCACGAGGACAGCAAGAGACCCAGTACTTC. Encoded protein: CSVPRGQQETQYF.

On this clonotype: The final CDR3 position lacks the conserved phenylalanine or tryptophan, pointing to a likely read error. This chain uses TRBV24-1 with TRBJ1-1; 9 bases agree with TRBD1. The V segment lost 1 base and the J segment 3 bases; nucleotides outside the gene matches: 5. The CDR3 contains 16 residues. Germline loops: CDR1 KGHDR, CDR2 SFDVKD. CDR3 sequence (DNA): TGTGCCACCAGTGATTTACGAAGACAGGGGGACACTGAAGCTTTCCCT. Its protein is CATSDLRRQGDTEAFP.

The genes are TRBV20-1 and TRBJ1-2, with D perhaps matching TRBD1 (5 bases). Germline V gives CDR1 DFQATT, CDR2 SNEGSKA (reference sequence). V lost 1 base to trimming and J lost 4 bases, with 16 bases between them. The CDR3 totals 15 residues. The CDR3 region has the DNA TGCAGTGCTAGAGCTAATGCGGGGGTCGGCTATGGCTACACCTTC. The encoded protein is CSARANAGVGYGYTF.

The table lists this clonotype with a few counts. The chain uses TRBV10-3 and TRBJ2-3; no clear D. With 3 bases removed from V and 2 bases from J, the gap between germline ends came to 6 bases. Per the germline V gene, CDR1 is ENHRY and CDR2 is SYGVKD. This CDR3 is 13 amino acids long. CDR3 nucleotides: TGTGCCATCAGTGACGGATACACAGATACGCAGTATTTT. Translation: CAISDGYTDTQYF.

Remarks on this clonotype: A junction end diverges from the germline sequence, so it may reflect a read error. The V call is TRBV2, the J call TRBJ1-2; the D gene is possibly TRBD1 (6 bases). Germline CDR1 SNHLY, CDR2 FYNNEI. This CDR3 region has 14 residues. The CDR3 loop is CVSSERQGGGGYTF. The DNA of the CDR3 is TGTGTCAGCAGTGAACGTCAGGGAGGGGGGGGCTACACCTTC.